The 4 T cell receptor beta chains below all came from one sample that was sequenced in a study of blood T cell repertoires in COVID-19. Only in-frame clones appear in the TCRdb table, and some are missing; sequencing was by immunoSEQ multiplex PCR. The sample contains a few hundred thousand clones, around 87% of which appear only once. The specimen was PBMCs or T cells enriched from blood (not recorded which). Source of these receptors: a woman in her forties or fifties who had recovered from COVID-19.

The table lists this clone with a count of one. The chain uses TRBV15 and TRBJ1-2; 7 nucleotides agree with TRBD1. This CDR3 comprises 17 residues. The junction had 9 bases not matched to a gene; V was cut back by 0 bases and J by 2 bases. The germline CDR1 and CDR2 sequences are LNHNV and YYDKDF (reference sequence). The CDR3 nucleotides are TGTGCCACCAGCAGAGATTTCAATGAGGGGGCGAACTATGGCTACACCTTC. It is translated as CATSRDFNEGANYGYTF.

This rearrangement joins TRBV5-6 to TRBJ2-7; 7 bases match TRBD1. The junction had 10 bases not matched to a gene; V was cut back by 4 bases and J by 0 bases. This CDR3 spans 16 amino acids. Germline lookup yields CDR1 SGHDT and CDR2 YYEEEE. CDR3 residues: CASSPRQGVNSYEQYF. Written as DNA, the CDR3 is TGTGCCAGCAGCCCCCGGCAGGGGGTGAACTCCTACGAGCAGTACTTC. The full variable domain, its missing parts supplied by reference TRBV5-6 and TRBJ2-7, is DAGVTQSPTHLIKTRGQQVTLRCSPKSGHDTVSWYQQALGQGPQFIFQYYEEEERQRGNFPDRFSGHQFPNYSSELNVNALLLGDSALYLCASSPRQGVNSYEQYFGPGTRLTVT.

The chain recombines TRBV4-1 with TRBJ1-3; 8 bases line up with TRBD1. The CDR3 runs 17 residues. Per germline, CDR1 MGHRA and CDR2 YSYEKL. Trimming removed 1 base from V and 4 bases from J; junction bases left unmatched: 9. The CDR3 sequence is CASSQGLRGLTGNTIYF. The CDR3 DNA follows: TGCGCCAGCAGCCAAGGCCTCAGGGGGCTAACAGGAAACACCATATATTTT.

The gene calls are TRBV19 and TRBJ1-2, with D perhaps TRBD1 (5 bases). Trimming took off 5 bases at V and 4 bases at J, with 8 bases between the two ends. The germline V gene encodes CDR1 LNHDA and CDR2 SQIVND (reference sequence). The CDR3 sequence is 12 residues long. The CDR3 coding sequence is TGTGCCAGTAGTGCGGACACCTATGGCTACACCTTC. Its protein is CASSADTYGYTF.